This T cell receptor beta chain was recovered during a study of Ad26.COV2.S vaccination and SARS-CoV-2 variants. Background on the study: Ad26.COV2.S given intramuscularly, once or twice 56 days apart.

Treatment meaning: 15 to 20 received Ad26.COV2.S at low or high dose, single or two shots; a few received placebo; per-sample allocation not given. Vaccine and placebo recipients were sampled on day 63 after the first injection. The donor was a Boston adult aged 18-55 years. Study observations and caveats: Vaccine recipients surpassed placebo recipients in spike-specific TCR breadth. An underestimation of total T cell responses may have resulted from the TCR breadth and depth analyses.

Germline-derived CDR1 and CDR2 are SGHRS and YFSETQ. V dropped 2 bases and J dropped 11 bases, with 17 bases sitting between them. CDR3 length: 14 residues. Clones were sequenced by immunoSEQ multiplex PCR, and TCRdb holds only the in-frame ones, with some missing. The table shows roughly 700,000 clones, with 70% to 90% occurring only once. About this clone itself: Antigen: not known.

The chain is built from TRBV5-1 and TRBJ2-1; D gene ambiguous. The sequence was collected from a person between 18 and 65 years old who received the Ad26.COV2.S COVID-19 vaccine or a placebo. The material sequenced was peripheral blood, taken in a trial of Ad26.COV2.S vaccine versus placebo. In DNA, the CDR3 is TGCGCCAGCAGCTTAAGTGGGTGGAAGAGTCAGCAGTTCTTC. Residues: CASSLSGWKSQQFF.